The rows below give T cell receptor beta chains drawn from one sample of a study of T cell responses to AZD1222 COVID-19 vaccine. TCRdb's table, derived via immunoSEQ multiplex PCR, lists solely in-frame clones and lacks some. The table includes over 95,000 clones, around nine tenths detected once. Specimen: peripheral blood, collected 28 days after the second AZD1222 dose. Source of these receptors: an adult who received the AZD1222 COVID-19 vaccine. Both conserved end residues are part of each CDR3. A D gene is named only where the DNA matches it firmly. Clone sizes are given selectively: once, few, many, or a class where the clone is expanded.

.,TRBJ1-6,.,TRBV28,CASRPPGASSYNSPLHF,TGTGCCAGCAGACCCCCCGGGGCTAGCTCCTATAATTCACCCCTCCACTTT
TRBD1,TRBJ2-7,few,TRBV30,CAWNKPSQGWYEQYF,TGTGCCTGGAATAAACCATCACAGGGGTGGTACGAGCAGTACTTC
.,TRBJ2-7,.,TRBV28,CASSLYRNGPSYEQYF,TGTGCCAGCAGTTTATACCGTAACGGACCCTCCTACGAGCAGTACTTC
.,TRBJ2-2,.,TRBV30,CAWRGFDTGELFF,TGTGCCTGGAGAGGGTTCGACACCGGGGAGCTGTTTTTT
.,TRBJ1-1,.,TRBV7-8,CASSSGGGTEAFF,TGTGCCAGCAGCTCCGGGGGAGGGACTGAAGCTTTCTTT
TRBD2,TRBJ2-7,.,TRBV19,CASSIMREGYEQYF,TGTGCCAGTAGTATCATGCGGGAGGGCTACGAGCAGTACTTC
TRBD2,TRBJ2-7,.,TRBV6-2/TRBV6-3,CASSYSPSGSYEQYF,TGTGCCAGCAGTTACTCGCCTAGCGGCTCCTACGAGCAGTACTTC
TRBD1,TRBJ2-7,.,TRBV5-1,CASSSASTGTGAYEQYF,TGCGCCAGCAGCTCTGCCTCCACCGGGACAGGAGCCTACGAGCAGTACTTC
.,TRBJ2-7,.,TRBV18,CASSPPTRGYEQYF,TGTGCCAGCTCACCACCTACCAGGGGCTACGAGCAGTACTTC
.,TRBJ1-1,.,TRBV5-1,CASTVWGSDTEAFF,TGCGCCAGCACAGTGTGGGGGAGCGACACTGAAGCTTTCTTT
.,TRBJ2-1,few,TRBV10-3,CAISKGGNLQWGQFF,TGTGCCATCAGTAAGGGCGGGAACCTACAATGGGGGCAGTTCTTC
.,TRBJ1-3,.,TRBV30,CAWSLTQRSSHSTIYF,TGTGCCTGGAGTCTCACTCAACGATCAAGTCACAGCACCATATATTTT
TRBD2,TRBJ2-3,.,TRBV5-6,CASTPGGDRTYSSTDTQYF,TGTGCCAGCACCCCCGGGGGGGATAGGACCTACTCCTCCACAGATACGCAGTATTTT
TRBD1,TRBJ2-2,.,TRBV5-1,CASQSDQTGRTTGELFF,TGCGCCAGCCAGTCAGATCAGACAGGGCGAACCACCGGGGAGCTGTTTTTT
.,TRBJ1-1,.,TRBV9,CASSVAGRMNTEAFF,TGTGCCAGCAGCGTAGCTGGACGGATGAACACTGAAGCTTTCTTT
.,TRBJ1-2,once,TRBV6-5,CASSSFGSVRDYGYTF,TGTGCCAGCAGTTCCTTTGGGTCAGTCAGAGACTATGGCTACACCTTC
.,TRBJ2-3,.,TRBV5-1,CASSLDLSAADTQYF,TGCGCCAGCAGCTTGGATCTTTCGGCAGCAGATACGCAGTATTTT
.,TRBJ2-2,.,TRBV5-4,CASIRDQRNTGELFF,TGTGCCAGCATCCGGGACCAGCGGAACACCGGGGAGCTGTTTTTT
TRBD1,TRBJ2-5,.,TRBV11-2,CASSFYGQGALETQYF,TGTGCCAGCAGTTTTTACGGACAGGGGGCGTTGGAGACCCAGTACTTC
.,TRBJ2-7,.,TRBV7-9,CASSFLGGGDEQYF,TGTGCCAGCAGCTTTTTAGGGGGGGGCGACGAGCAGTACTTC
.,TRBJ1-1,.,TRBV6-1,CASSEWGANTEAFF,TGTGCCAGCAGTGAATGGGGAGCCAACACTGAAGCTTTCTTT
.,TRBJ1-4,once,TRBV18,CASSPPSENEKLFF,TGTGCCAGCTCACCACCCTCGGAAAATGAAAAACTGTTTTTT
.,TRBJ2-7,.,TRBV12-3/TRBV12-4,CASSLDRTYEQYF,TGTGCCAGCAGTTTGGACAGAACCTACGAGCAGTACTTC
.,TRBJ1-4,.,TRBV5-5,CASSVGTNEKLFF,TGTGCCAGCAGCGTCGGGACAAATGAAAAACTGTTTTTT
TRBD1,TRBJ1-2,.,TRBV19,CASSNPGGNGYTF,TGTGCCAGTTCCAACCCAGGGGGCAATGGCTACACCTTC
TRBD2,TRBJ2-1,.,TRBV19,CASTDQAGSYNEQFF,TGTGCCAGTACCGACCAAGCGGGGAGCTACAATGAGCAGTTCTTC
TRBD1,TRBJ2-7,few,TRBV19,CASSKPGQGAREQYF,TGTGCCAGTAGTAAACCGGGACAGGGGGCTCGGGAGCAGTACTTC
.,TRBJ1-1,.,TRBV28,CASSLGGTVNTEAFF,TGTGCCAGCAGTTTAGGCGGGACGGTGAACACTGAAGCTTTCTTT
.,TRBJ2-1,.,TRBV5-1,CASSRGVEQFF,TGCGCCAGCAGCCGGGGTGTCGAGCAGTTCTTC
TRBD2,TRBJ2-1,.,TRBV9,CASSPWDFSGNGSYNEQFF,TGTGCCAGCAGCCCATGGGACTTTAGCGGGAACGGTTCCTACAATGAGCAGTTCTTC
.,TRBJ2-7,.,TRBV7-2,CASSRGGTAYEQYF,TGTGCCAGCAGTCGAGGCGGGACTGCCTACGAGCAGTACTTC
.,TRBJ1-1,once,TRBV30,CACGRGVTEAFF,TGTGCCTGCGGCAGGGGTGTGACTGAAGCTTTCTTT
.,TRBJ2-1,.,TRBV7-8,CASRQQRDNEQFF,TGTGCCAGCAGACAACAGAGAGACAATGAGCAGTTCTTC
.,TRBJ1-4,.,TRBV30,CAWSPGFNEKLFF,TGTGCCTGGAGTCCGGGGTTTAATGAAAAACTGTTTTTT
.,TRBJ2-1,.,TRBV5-4,CASRQAGLLEQFF,TGTGCCAGCAGACAAGCGGGCCTACTCGAGCAGTTCTTC
TRBD1,TRBJ2-3,.,TRBV10-1,CASSPGTETTDTQYF,TGCGCCAGCAGCCCCGGGACAGAGACCACAGATACGCAGTATTTT
.,TRBJ1-2,.,TRBV25-1,CASRQTGVYGYTF,TGTGCCAGCCGTCAAACGGGGGTGTATGGCTACACCTTC
TRBD1,TRBJ2-5,.,TRBV5-4,CASSHWTGKGQETQYF,TGTGCCAGCAGCCACTGGACAGGGAAGGGCCAAGAGACCCAGTACTTC
.,TRBJ2-1,.,TRBV27,CASSQRRDLQGEQFF,TGTGCCAGCAGTCAACGCCGGGACCTCCAAGGTGAGCAGTTCTTC
.,TRBJ1-1,.,TRBV7-3,CASSLGSAENTEAFF,TGTGCCAGCAGCTTAGGTTCTGCGGAGAACACTGAAGCTTTCTTT
.,TRBJ1-4,.,TRBV28,CASSLYSGGQAEKLFF,TGTGCCAGCAGTTTATATTCCGGGGGGCAGGCCGAAAAACTGTTTTTT
TRBD2,TRBJ2-7,.,TRBV29-1,CSVFGLAGASYEQYF,TGCAGCGTTTTCGGACTAGCGGGAGCTTCCTACGAGCAGTACTTC
.,TRBJ2-3,.,TRBV5-1,CASSLEAVGTDTQYF,TGCGCCAGCAGCTTGGAGGCGGTTGGCACAGATACGCAGTATTTT
.,TRBJ1-2,.,TRBV6-5,CASAGETEPGYTF,TGTGCCAGCGCTGGCGAGACAGAGCCTGGCTACACCTTC
.,TRBJ2-2,.,TRBV7-7,CASSLRLGHLNTGELFF,TGTGCCAGCAGCCTAAGGTTAGGACATCTAAACACCGGGGAGCTGTTTTTT
TRBD2,TRBJ2-3,.,TRBV7-9,CASSLTSGGTDTQYF,TGTGCCAGCAGCTTGACTAGCGGGGGGACAGATACGCAGTATTTT
TRBD1,TRBJ1-3,.,TRBV12-5,CASGLVLWGQLNTIYF,TGTGCTAGTGGTTTGGTACTATGGGGACAGCTAAACACCATATATTTT
.,TRBJ1-5,.,TRBV30,CAWSGTPSNQPQHF,TGTGCCTGGTCCGGGACCCCAAGCAATCAGCCCCAGCATTTT
TRBD1,TRBJ1-6,once,TRBV30,CAWSVGQGHSPLHF,TGTGCCTGGAGTGTCGGACAGGGCCATTCACCCCTCCACTTT
.,TRBJ1-2,.,TRBV5-5,CASSLFPGGERGYTF,TGTGCCAGCAGCTTGTTTCCGGGAGGGGAAAGGGGCTACACCTTC
.,TRBJ2-7,.,TRBV6-5,CASSYVGREQYF,TGTGCCAGCAGTTACGTGGGGCGGGAGCAGTACTTC
TRBD2,TRBJ2-2,.,TRBV5-1,CASSFHGGEPGELFF,TGCGCCAGCAGCTTCCACGGGGGGGAGCCCGGGGAGCTGTTTTTT